The clone carrying this T cell receptor (beta chain) was observed many times. Its antigen is not identified. The length of the CDR3 is 14 residues. With 5 bases clipped from V and 3 bases from J, the junction kept 3 bases outside the gene matches. The V gene's germline CDR1 is MNHGY and CDR2 SAAAGT. The sample is drawn from a study of cytomegalovirus exposure and HLA in healthy donors. Overall study findings and caveats: V segments that were indistinguishable, TRBV6-2 and TRBV6-3 among them, were omitted from analysis. In a later analysis, around 18,000 TCR beta sequences were associated with HLA alleles at 0.05 false discovery rate.

PCR was performed using 60 Vbeta and 13 Jbeta primers. Here immunoSEQ multiplex PCR was the method, and the copy in TCRdb shows in-frame clones only, minus some. The table shows fewer than 130,000 clones, with roughly 70% occurring only once. The source is a man aged 35-49 years in good health and CMV-seropositive. The chain uses TRBV6-8 and TRBJ2-2; TRBD2 aligns across 7 bases. The sample consisted of PBMCs. This CDR3 is CASSGLVDTGELFF. In DNA form, the CDR3 reads TGTGCCAGCAGTGGACTAGTAGACACCGGGGAGCTGTTTTTT.